This paragraph covers one TCR beta chain sequence. Its antigen is still unknown. The use of a sample-barcoded 5' primer and a J-beta primer mix characterized a second PCR of roughly 6 to 11 cycles. Each TCR beta cDNA got a 12-nucleotide random molecular identifier. Each CDR3 protein gets one entry after TCRdb re-called the 5' RACE reads with MiXCR. The sample carries hundreds of thousands of distinct CDR3 sequences, approximately 53% recorded once. This entry comes from a study of blood T cells in healthy people across ages. General study results and limits: A roughly linear age-dependent decrease characterized TCR beta diversity per million T cells.

Healthy Caucasian individuals from Russia aged about 6 to 95 were enrolled as donors. This CDR3 contains 16 residues. The germline V gene has CDR1 MDHEN and CDR2 SYDVKM. V was clipped by 4 bases and J by 4 bases, with 20 bases between them. The sequencing sample was made of blood. The gene calls are TRBV28 and TRBJ2-7, with D maybe TRBD1 (6 bases). The clonotype was recovered from a man aged 35 to 55 in good health. CDR3 in DNA: TGTGCCAGCAGTTCCTCAAACTTATACCAGGGGTACGAGCAGTACTTC. Protein: CASSSSNLYQGYEQYF.